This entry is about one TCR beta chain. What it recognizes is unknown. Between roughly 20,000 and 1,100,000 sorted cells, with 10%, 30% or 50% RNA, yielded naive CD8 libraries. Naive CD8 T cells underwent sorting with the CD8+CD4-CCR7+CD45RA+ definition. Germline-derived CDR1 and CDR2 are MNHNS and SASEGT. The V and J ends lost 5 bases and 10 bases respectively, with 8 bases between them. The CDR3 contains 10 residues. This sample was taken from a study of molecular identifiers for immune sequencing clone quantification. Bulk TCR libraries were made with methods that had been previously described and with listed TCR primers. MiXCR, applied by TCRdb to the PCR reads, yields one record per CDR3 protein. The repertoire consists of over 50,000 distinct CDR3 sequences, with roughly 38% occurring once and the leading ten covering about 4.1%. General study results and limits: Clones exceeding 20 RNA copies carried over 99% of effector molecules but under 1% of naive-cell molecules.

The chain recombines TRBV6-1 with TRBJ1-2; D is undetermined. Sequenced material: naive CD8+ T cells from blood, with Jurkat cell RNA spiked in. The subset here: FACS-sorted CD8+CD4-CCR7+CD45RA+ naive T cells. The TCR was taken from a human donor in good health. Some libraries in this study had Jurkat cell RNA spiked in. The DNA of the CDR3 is TGTGCCAGCAGTACAGTGATCTACACCTTC. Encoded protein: CASSTVIYTF.